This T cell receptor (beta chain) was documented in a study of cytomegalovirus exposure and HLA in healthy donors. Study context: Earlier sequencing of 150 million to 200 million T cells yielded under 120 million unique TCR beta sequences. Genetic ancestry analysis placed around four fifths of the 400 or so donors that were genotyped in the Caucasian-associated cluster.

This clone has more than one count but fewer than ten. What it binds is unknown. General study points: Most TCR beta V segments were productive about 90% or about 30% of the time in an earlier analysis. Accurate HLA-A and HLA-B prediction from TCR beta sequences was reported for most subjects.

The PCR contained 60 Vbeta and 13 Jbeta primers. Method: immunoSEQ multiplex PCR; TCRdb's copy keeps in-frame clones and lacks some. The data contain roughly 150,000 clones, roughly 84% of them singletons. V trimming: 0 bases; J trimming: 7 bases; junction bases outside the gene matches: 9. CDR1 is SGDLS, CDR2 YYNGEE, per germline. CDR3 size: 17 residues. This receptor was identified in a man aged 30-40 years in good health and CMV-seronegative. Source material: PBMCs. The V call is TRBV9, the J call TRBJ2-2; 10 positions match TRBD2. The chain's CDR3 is CASSVAAGGPLSGELFF. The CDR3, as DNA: TGTGCCAGCAGCGTAGCAGCGGGAGGGCCTTTGAGCGGGGAGCTGTTTTTT.